This T cell receptor (beta chain) was documented in a study of shared clonotypes between healthy human individuals (dated by TCRdb to 2019 to 2021). Study-level background: The cohort included three men and a couple of women between 18 and 49 years of age. For each donor, CD4 naive and CD4 memory were each run on three plates, CD8 naive on two plates, and CD8 memory on one plate. Each donor's leukapheresis produced roughly between roughly 0.85 and 9 billion PBMCs. To estimate repertoire size and how much clonotype sharing occurs between individuals, the study deeply sequenced the blood TCR repertoires of 5 or 6 healthy adults. To increase sequencing depth and limit assay-specific biases, TCR repertoire library preparation and sequencing were carried out by different laboratories using diverse techniques.

Donors were healthy HIV-negative adults with no recently reported acute infections or vaccinations. Every donor was a Caucasian adult living in Nashville, Tennessee, USA. Magnetic negative selection was used to enrich CD4+ T cells, after which naive cells were positively selected on CD45RA and the negative fraction became the memory subset. Blood was collected by leukapheresis, and PBMCs were isolated by Ficoll-Histopaque density gradient centrifugation and then cryopreserved in liquid nitrogen vapor phase. Purity and quantity of every magnetically sorted T cell population were checked by analytical flow cytometry. Genomic DNA was isolated from each sorted fraction and quantified by UV absorbance on a Nanodrop 2000c. Using the deep immunoSEQ assay, multiplex PCR amplified TCR CDR3 regions from genomic DNA. For each cell subset, the extracted genomic DNA was distributed evenly across all wells of several immunoSEQ 96-well plates, and each plate served as one replicate. For sorted subsets, 150 to 200 ng genomic DNA, equal to some 28,000 T cell genomes, was loaded into each replicate PCR. Purified libraries were quantified with a Qubit 3.0 fluorometer, sized on a Bioanalyzer 2100, and re-quantified with the KAPA Library Quantification kit. Every immunoSEQ 96-well plate was sequenced on a dedicated single-read 150-cycle Illumina NextSeq 550 flow cell. The authors processed their data as follows. The immunoSEQ output contained only junctional sequences without quality scores, so filtering could not match that applied to full-length reads. Sequences were annotated with PyIR, a Python wrapper for IgBLAST v1.9, and V/J genes and CDR3 were assigned using IMGT germline references. Reads were removed for weak V/J assignments (E-value above 1e-6), missing CDR3, stop codons, out-of-frame junctions, or ambiguous translated residues. A V3J clonotype was defined by an identical inferred V gene, J gene, and CDR3 amino acid sequence. The percentage overlap between two repertoires was calculated by dividing the number of shared unique clonotypes by the size of the smaller repertoire. Repertoire richness was assessed with RTK rarefaction, the Chao1 estimator, and Recon v2.1 estimates of unobserved clonotypes. Generation probabilities were computed with OLGA for all TCRbeta clonotypes obtained by the gDNA method from several donors. TCRdb stores this immuneACCESS table with in-frame sequences only. Part of the clones is absent; in the studies checked, under half of the shortfall reflects unresolved V genes, and no reason is known for the rest. D and trimming were read from the DNA, whereas the V and J calls and clone size are those reported in that table. For this sample the table gives 850,000 to 1,200,000 clones, of which roughly 80% were detected only once. The ten biggest clones cover around 1.5% of the sample.

The CDR3, from cysteine to phenylalanine, totals 14 residues. Here the CDR3 DNA is all that survives: 42 bases in frame from base 1. Deletion took 5 bases off V and 3 bases off J, with a span of 10 bases between the germline ends. CDR1 and CDR2 are drawn from the germline V gene: MDHEN, SYDVKM. To note about this clone: No cognate antigen has been identified for it. It has no much larger one-base neighbor in the sample; base qualities were not kept.

Summary of the overall study and its limitations: When four donors were compared, the shared fraction of clonotypes was approximately 5% for naive CD4, roughly 3.3% for naive CD8, roughly 2.5% for memory CD4, and 0.4% for memory CD8. Incomplete sequencing was indicated by rarefaction of sorted-subset datasets, despite the large sequencing depth. Sampling was restricted to blood, and TCR repertoires in tissue are likely to differ from TCR repertoires in blood. The genetic and exposure-history diversity represented was limited by the small number of donors. Based on pairwise subsampling, the degree of clonotype sharing among donors was expected to be affected by sequencing depth. Compared with non-shared clonotypes, clonotypes shared by all four sorted-subset donors had higher generation probabilities. Naive subsets generally had larger estimated clonotype richness than memory subsets did.

The chain joins TRBV28 to TRBJ1-4; no D gene can be assigned with confidence. Sequencing used memory CD4+ T cells sorted from blood. The sample's cell subset or site, from its label and the paper: CD45RA-negative fraction. The receptor comes from a man younger than 35 in good health. The DNA reads TGTGCCAGCAGTCCCCCCAGGCCTAATGAAAAACTGTTTTTT. Protein translation: CASSPPRPNEKLFF. Where the CDR3 stops, the reference TRBV28 and TRBJ1-4 genes take over; the full variable domain is DVKVTQSSRYLVKRTGEKVFLECVQDMDHENMFWYRQDPGLGLRLIYFSYDVKMKEKGDIPEGYSVSREKKERFSLILESASTNQTSMYLCASSPPRPNEKLFFGSGTQLSVL.